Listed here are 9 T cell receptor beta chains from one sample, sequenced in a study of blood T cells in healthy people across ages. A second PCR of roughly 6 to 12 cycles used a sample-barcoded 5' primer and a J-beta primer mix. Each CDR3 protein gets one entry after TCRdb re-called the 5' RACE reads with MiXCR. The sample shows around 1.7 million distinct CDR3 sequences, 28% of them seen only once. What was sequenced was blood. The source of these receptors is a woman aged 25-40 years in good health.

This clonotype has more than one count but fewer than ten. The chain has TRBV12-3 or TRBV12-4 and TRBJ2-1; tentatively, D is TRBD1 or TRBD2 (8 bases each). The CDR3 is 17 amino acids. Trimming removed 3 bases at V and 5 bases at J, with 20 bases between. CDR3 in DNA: TGTGCCAGCAGTTTTAGCGGGACAGGTTATAGTGACAATGAGCAGTTCTTC. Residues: CASSFSGTGYSDNEQFF.

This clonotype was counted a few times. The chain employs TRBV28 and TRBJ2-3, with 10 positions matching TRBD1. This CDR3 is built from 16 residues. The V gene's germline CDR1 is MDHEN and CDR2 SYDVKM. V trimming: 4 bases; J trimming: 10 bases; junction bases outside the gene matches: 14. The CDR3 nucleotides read TGTGCCAGCAGTTCCTGGACAGGGGGTAACCAAGCCCCGCAGTATTTT. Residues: CASSSWTGGNQAPQYF. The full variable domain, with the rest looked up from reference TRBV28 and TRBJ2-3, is DVKVTQSSRYLVKRTGEKVFLECVQDMDHENMFWYRQDPGLGLRLIYFSYDVKMKEKGDIPEGYSVSREKKERFSLILESASTNQTSMYLCASSSWTGGNQAPQYFGPGTRLTVL.

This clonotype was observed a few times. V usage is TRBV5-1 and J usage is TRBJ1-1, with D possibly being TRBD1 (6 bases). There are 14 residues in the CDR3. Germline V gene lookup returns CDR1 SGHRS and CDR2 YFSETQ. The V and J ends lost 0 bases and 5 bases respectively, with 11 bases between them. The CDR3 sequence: CASSLGGRRTEAFF. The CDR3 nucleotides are TGCGCCAGCAGCTTGGGGGGGCGCAGGACTGAAGCTTTCTTT.

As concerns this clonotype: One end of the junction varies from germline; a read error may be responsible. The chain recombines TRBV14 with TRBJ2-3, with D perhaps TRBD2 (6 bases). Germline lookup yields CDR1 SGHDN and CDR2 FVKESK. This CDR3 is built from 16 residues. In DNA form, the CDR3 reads TGTGCCAGCAGCCAAGATTTGGGACTGAGCACGGATACGCAGTATTTT. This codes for CASSQDLGLSTDTQYF. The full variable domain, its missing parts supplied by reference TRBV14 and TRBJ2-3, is EAGVTQFPSHSVIEKGQTVTLRCDPISGHDNLYWYRRVMGKEIKFLLHFVKESKQDESGMPNNRFLAERTGGTYSTLKVQPAELEDSGVYFCASSQDLGLSTDTQYFGPGTRLTVL.

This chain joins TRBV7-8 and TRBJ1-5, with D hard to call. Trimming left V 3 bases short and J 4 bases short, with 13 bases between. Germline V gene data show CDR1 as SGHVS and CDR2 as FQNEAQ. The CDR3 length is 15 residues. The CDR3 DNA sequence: TGTGCCAGCAGCTTGGAACCGGGGAGGAATCAGCCCCAGCATTTT. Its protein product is CASSLEPGRNQPQHF.

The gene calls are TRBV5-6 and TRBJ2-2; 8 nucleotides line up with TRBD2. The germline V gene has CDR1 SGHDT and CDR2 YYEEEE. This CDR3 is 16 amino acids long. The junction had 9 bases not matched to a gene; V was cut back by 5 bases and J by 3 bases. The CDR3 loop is CASSFSLAADTGELFF. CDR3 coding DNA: TGTGCCAGCAGTTTCTCACTAGCGGCCGACACCGGGGAGCTGTTTTTT. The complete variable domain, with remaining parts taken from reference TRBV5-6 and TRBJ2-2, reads DAGVTQSPTHLIKTRGQQVTLRCSPKSGHDTVSWYQQALGQGPQFIFQYYEEEERQRGNFPDRFSGHQFPNYSSELNVNALLLGDSALYLCASSFSLAADTGELFFGEGSRLTVL.

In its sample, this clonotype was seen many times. In DNA, the CDR3 is TGCGCCAGCAGCCATCGGGAGGGGGATGAGCAGTTCTTC. It encodes CASSHREGDEQFF. This rearrangement joins TRBV4-3 to TRBJ2-1; 8 bases fit TRBD2. There are 13 residues in the CDR3. The germline V gene has CDR1 LGHNA and CDR2 YSLEER. V lost 3 bases and J lost 8; bases outside the gene matches: 3.

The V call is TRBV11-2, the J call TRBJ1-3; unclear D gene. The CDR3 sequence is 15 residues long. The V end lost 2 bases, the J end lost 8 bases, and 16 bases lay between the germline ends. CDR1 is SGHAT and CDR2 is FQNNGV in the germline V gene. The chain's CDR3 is CASSLTDELADTIYF. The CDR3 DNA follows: TGTGCCAGCAGCTTAACTGACGAACTGGCGGACACCATATATTTT.

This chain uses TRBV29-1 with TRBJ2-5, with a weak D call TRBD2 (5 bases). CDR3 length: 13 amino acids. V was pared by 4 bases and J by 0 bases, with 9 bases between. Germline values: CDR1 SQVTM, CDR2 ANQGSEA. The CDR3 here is CSVVGGYQETQYF. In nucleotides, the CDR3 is TGCAGCGTTGTGGGCGGGTACCAAGAGACCCAGTACTTC.